The 26 T cell receptor beta chains reported below all come from one sample, sequenced in a study of T cells in Graves' hyperthyroidism and ophthalmopathy. Amplification of TCR beta CDR3 regions was performed using RNA transcripts as template. First-round RT-PCR with HTBI primers amplified the TCR CDR3 region. TCRdb re-analysed the multiplex PCR reads in MiXCR, keeping a single row per CDR3 protein. The table lists approximately 560,000 distinct CDR3 sequences, around 42% of them singletons. The sequenced sample consisted of peripheral blood or thyroid tissue (not recorded which). The receptor set was obtained from a woman aged 18-30 years with Graves' hyperthyroidism.

This rearrangement joins TRBV7-8 to TRBJ1-1; D possibly corresponds to TRBD1 (5 bases). Trimming took off 4 bases at V and 14 bases at J, with 14 bases between the two ends. Germline loops: CDR1 SGHVS, CDR2 FQNEAQ. This CDR3 spans 11 amino acids. The CDR3: CASSSGGAAFF. In nucleotides, the CDR3 is TGTGCCAGCAGCTCCGGGGGTGCAGCCTTCTTT.

This clonotype has a handful of counts. The rearrangement joins TRBV5-1 to TRBJ2-7, with D perhaps given as TRBD1 or TRBD2 (5 bases each). Germline CDR1 SGHRS, CDR2 YFSETQ. V was cut by 0 bases and J by 0 bases, with 16 bases left in between. This CDR3 region has 17 residues. CDR3 nucleotides: TGCGCCAGCAGCTTGGCGTGGACGGGGCCTGGCTCCTACGAGCAGTACTTC. Protein product: CASSLAWTGPGSYEQYF.

In its sample, this clonotype was seen many times. The chain recombines TRBV2 with TRBJ1-4; D gene ambiguous. V lost 6 bases, J lost 0 bases, and 8 bases lay in between. CDR3 size: 14 residues. Germline V lookup: CDR1 SNHLY, CDR2 FYNNEI. CDR3 loop: CASSLTSTNEKLFF. The CDR3 nucleotides read TGTGCCAGCAGCCTCACCTCAACTAATGAAAAACTGTTTTTT.

The chain employs TRBV7-3 and TRBJ1-2; no reliable D call. The V end was cut by 3 bases, the J end by 2 bases, with 13 bases between. The CDR3 sequence is 15 residues long. Germline values: CDR1 SGHTA, CDR2 FQGTGA. CDR3 region: CASSLGAGANYGYTF. The DNA for the CDR3 is TGTGCCAGCAGCTTGGGAGCAGGTGCAAACTATGGCTACACCTTC.

This chain joins TRBV7-9 and TRBJ1-2; 8 bases fit TRBD1. The CDR3 is 15 amino acids. The V gene end was trimmed by 8 bases and the J gene end by 6 bases; junction bases not matched to a gene: 14. Germline CDR1 reads SEHNR; CDR2 reads FQNEAQ (reference sequence). CDR3 region: CASSLVPGQVNGYTF. CDR3 in DNA: TGTGCCAGCTCCCTCGTCCCGGGACAGGTGAATGGCTACACCTTC.

This clonotype was detected a few times. This sequence joins TRBV19 and TRBJ1-2; D remains ambiguous. The germline V gene encodes CDR1 LNHDA and CDR2 SQIVND (reference sequence). The CDR3 is made up of 12 amino acids. The V end lost 5 bases, the J end lost 7 bases, and 11 bases lay between the germline ends. CDR3 bases: TGTGCCAGTAGTCCGCGGCGGGGTGGCTACACCTTC. Amino acids: CASSPRRGGYTF. The variable domain in full, completed from reference TRBV19 and TRBJ1-2, reads DGGITQSPKYLFRKEGQNVTLSCEQNLNHDAMYWYRQDPGQGLRLIYYSQIVNDFQKGDIAEGYSVSREKKESFPLTVTSAQKNPTAFYLCASSPRRGGYTFGSGTRLTVV.

This chain uses TRBV6-4 with TRBJ1-2; D uncertain. The length of the CDR3 is 16 residues. Trimming stripped 6 bases from V and 4 bases from J, with 21 bases between. Germline loops: CDR1 MRHNA, CDR2 SNTAGT. The CDR3 region is CASRVMDGHNGYGYTF. CDR3 nucleotide sequence: TGTGCCAGCAGAGTAATGGACGGCCACAACGGCTATGGCTACACCTTC.

As regards this clonotype: One end of the junction does not line up with germline, which may come from a read error. V is TRBV4-3 and J is TRBJ2-5; the match to TRBD2 covers 7 bases. The length of the CDR3 is 15 residues. Germline CDR1 LGHNA, CDR2 YSLEER. Here the CDR3 DNA reads TGCGCCAGCAGCCCTCATCTAGCGGTAAGAGAGTCCCAGTACTTC. Its translation is CASSPHLAVRESQYF.

This clonotype was counted a few times. The V gene is TRBV2, the J gene TRBJ2-7; tentatively, D is TRBD1 or TRBD2 (5 bases each). There are 15 residues in the CDR3. V gave up 5 bases and J gave up 2 bases, with 16 bases separating them. The germline V gene encodes CDR1 SNHLY and CDR2 FYNNEI. The chain's CDR3 is CASSYSGTGTYEQYF. In DNA form, the CDR3 reads TGTGCCAGCAGTTACTCGGGGACGGGGACCTACGAGCAGTACTTC.

Details on this clonotype: This likely comes from a read error, as the CDR3 has no conserved phenylalanine or tryptophan at its end. This sequence joins TRBV7-2 and TRBJ1-4; perhaps TRBD1 as D (5 bases). This CDR3 region has 12 residues. Germline V CDR1 and CDR2: SGHTA, FQGNSA. The V gene lost 8 bases and the J gene lost 3 bases, with 7 bases spanning the gap. This CDR3 reads CASRGANEKLFL. For the CDR3, the DNA is TGTGCCAGCCGAGGGGCTAATGAAAAACTGTTTTTA.

The V and J genes are TRBV29-1 and TRBJ2-2; D is unresolved. The V and J ends lost 7 bases and 4 bases respectively, with 16 bases between them. Germline lookup yields CDR1 SQVTM and CDR2 ANQGSEA. This CDR3 spans 14 amino acids. The CDR3 DNA reads TGCAGCGCAAGGGAAGGGCCAAGCACCGGGGAGCTGTTTTTT. Encoded protein: CSAREGPSTGELFF.

The rearrangement links TRBV20-1 to TRBJ2-5, with a tentative D call TRBD1 (6 bases). Trimming removed 5 bases from V and 5 bases from J, with 9 bases in between. The CDR3 has 11 amino acids. Germline-derived CDR1 and CDR2 are DFQATT and SNEGSKA (reference sequence). The CDR3 is CSAYRVETQYF. The CDR3 region has the DNA TGCAGTGCTTACAGGGTTGAGACCCAGTACTTC.

V usage is TRBV29-1 and J usage is TRBJ1-2; 8 nucleotides line up with TRBD1. J was trimmed by 4 bases and V by 3 bases; bases with no gene match: 4. In germline, CDR1 is SQVTM, CDR2 ANQGSEA. The CDR3 has 13 residues. CDR3 DNA: TGCAGCGTTGAGCGGACAGGGATCTATGGCTACACCTTC. This codes for CSVERTGIYGYTF.

To note about this clonotype: An end of the junction differs from the germline gene, which may be a read error. This chain links TRBV7-9 with TRBJ1-1, with D unclear. The CDR3 runs 9 residues. CDR1 and CDR2 from the germline V gene are SEHNR and FQNEAQ (reference sequence). CDR3 protein: CASSYSGEF. Written as DNA, the CDR3 is TGTGCCAGCAGTTACTCCGGGGAATTT.

The chain uses TRBV7-9 and TRBJ2-7, with a tentative D call TRBD2 (6 bases). Trimming left V 5 bases short and J 5 bases short, with 19 bases between. This CDR3 comprises 15 residues. Germline CDR1 and CDR2: SEHNR and FQNEAQ (reference sequence). This CDR3 is CASSPPCRELHEQYF. In DNA, the CDR3 is TGTGCCAGCAGCCCACCTTGCCGGGAGTTACACGAGCAGTACTTC.

This clonotype appeared a few times. The V and J genes are TRBV7-2 and TRBJ2-7; D tentatively fits TRBD1 or TRBD2 (5 bases each). The CDR3 is made up of 15 amino acids. CDR1 and CDR2 from the germline V gene are SGHTA and FQGNSA. V dropped 9 bases and J dropped 5 bases, with 23 bases sitting between them. Written as DNA, the CDR3 is TGTGCCAGTAGTCGTGGGGGTGAAGCGTTCAACGAGCAGTACTTC. Translating gives CASSRGGEAFNEQYF.

The chain links TRBV7-9 to TRBJ1-2; TRBD1 matches at 7 bases. V lost 5 bases to trimming and J lost 4 bases; unmatched junction nucleotides: 10. This CDR3 spans 15 amino acids. Germline V gives CDR1 SEHNR, CDR2 FQNEAQ (reference sequence). This CDR3 reads CASSGGQGGSYGYTF. For the CDR3, the DNA is TGTGCCAGCAGCGGGGGCCAGGGGGGCTCCTATGGCTACACCTTC.

There are many counts of this clonotype. The rearrangement uses TRBV24-1 and TRBJ2-7; D is possibly TRBD1 or TRBD2 (6 bases each). V lost 1 base to trimming and J lost 2 bases, with 11 bases between them. Per germline, CDR1 KGHDR and CDR2 SFDVKD. The CDR3 loop spans 15 amino acids. CDR3 DNA sequence: TGTGCCACCAGTGATTTAAGGGGGACTGCCTACGAGCAGTACTTC. Protein product: CATSDLRGTAYEQYF.

This clonotype was detected ten times or more. The gene calls are TRBV10-3 and TRBJ2-7; D not resolved. The germline V gene encodes CDR1 ENHRY and CDR2 SYGVKD. The V end lost 4 bases, the J end lost 0 bases, and 10 bases lay between the germline ends. The CDR3 covers 14 residues. This chain's CDR3 is CAISGRSRSYEQYF. The DNA for the CDR3 is TGTGCCATCAGTGGGCGGAGTCGCTCCTACGAGCAGTACTTC.

Ten or more counts support this clonotype. The rearrangement links TRBV7-2 to TRBJ2-5, with D tentatively TRBD1 (6 bases). V was shortened by 5 bases and J by 2 bases, with 12 bases between the two germline ends. CDR3 length: 14 amino acids. Germline lookup yields CDR1 SGHTA and CDR2 FQGNSA. DNA for the CDR3: TGTGCCAGCAGCGACGACAGGAGACAAGAGACCCAGTACTTC. Translating it yields CASSDDRRQETQYF.

On this clonotype itself: One end of the junction is discordant with germline, which a read error may explain. The rearrangement links TRBV6-4 to TRBJ1-6, with TRBD1 matching 7 bases. In germline, CDR1 is MRHNA, CDR2 SNTAGT. The CDR3 runs 14 residues. CDR3 protein: CASSVEGAGSRLHF. CDR3 sequence (DNA): TGTGCCAGCAGTGTCGAGGGGGCAGGCTCACGCCTCCACTTT.

The sample holds many counts of this clonotype. V gene TRBV25-1 combines with J gene TRBJ1-3, with TRBD1 identical over 8 bases. The V gene's germline CDR1 is MGHDK and CDR2 SYGVNS. V lost 0 bases and J lost 5; bases outside the gene matches: 15. The CDR3 loop spans 19 amino acids. CDR3 residues: CASSEYIVANRGSRNTIYF. CDR3 in DNA: TGTGCCAGCAGTGAATATATCGTCGCCAACAGGGGGTCAAGAAACACCATATATTTT.

This clonotype has a handful of counts. This chain links TRBV5-1 with TRBJ1-1, with D uncertain. The CDR3 runs 14 residues. Per the germline V gene, CDR1 is SGHRS and CDR2 is YFSETQ. V was clipped by 6 bases and J by 1 base, with 13 bases between them. The CDR3 is CASTMEPGNTEAFF. DNA for the CDR3: TGCGCCAGCACGATGGAGCCGGGGAACACTGAAGCTTTCTTT.

The table lists this clonotype with a few counts. V usage is TRBV7-6 and J usage is TRBJ2-7; 10 bases are shared with TRBD2. Germline CDR1 SGHVS, CDR2 FNYEAQ. The CDR3 is 16 amino acids. The V segment lost 5 bases and the J segment 3 bases; nucleotides outside the gene matches: 10. Here the CDR3 reads CASSAEQASGSYEQYF. DNA for the CDR3: TGTGCCAGCAGCGCAGAACAGGCTAGCGGGAGCTACGAGCAGTACTTC.

Concerning this clonotype itself: A read error may explain this, as a much larger clone is one base away. The chain is built from TRBV20-1 and TRBJ1-5, with TRBD1 matching 8 bases. Trimming at V came to 2 bases and at J to 7 bases, leaving 7 bases not matched to a gene. Germline values: CDR1 DFQATT, CDR2 SNEGSKA (reference sequence). The CDR3 runs 14 residues. The CDR3 region has the DNA TGCAGTGCTAGATGCACAGGGGGAGGACAGCCCCAGCATTTT. Protein product: CSARCTGGGQPQHF.

The chain recombines TRBV4-2 with TRBJ1-2; D remains unclear. Looked up from germline, CDR1 is LGHNA and CDR2 is YNFKEQ. Trimming left V 0 bases short and J 6 bases short, with 17 bases between. The CDR3 consists of 16 residues. CDR3 sequence (DNA): TGTGCCAGCAGCCAAGACGACCCGGAACGTATGGATGGCTACACCTTC. Its protein is CASSQDDPERMDGYTF.